Each of the 28 T cell receptor beta chains below was sequenced from the same sample in a study of low-dose radiotherapy and immunotherapy resistance in tumors. Time point reported: after trial treatment. Treatment: LDRT plus nivolumab, ipilimumab, low-dose cyclophosphamide and aspirin (RACIN trial). Both TCRalpha and TCRbeta chains were reverse transcribed with V-gene-specific primers. A roughly 22-cycle PCR with a constant-region primer and V-primer adapter amplified TCRs. TCRdb analysed the reads with MiXCR anew, one entry per CDR3 protein. The table has roughly 56,000 distinct CDR3 sequences, roughly 23% seen once. The sample here was PBMCs, taken after low-dose radiotherapy plus immunotherapy. Every receptor here comes from a male donor with prostate cancer.

As DNA, the CDR3 is TGCGCCAGCAGCTTGGGACTAGCGGAGGGGGCAGATACGCAGTATTTT. This sequence encodes CASSLGLAEGADTQYF. V usage is TRBV5-1 and J usage is TRBJ2-3; 9 bases agree with TRBD2. The germline V gene encodes CDR1 SGHRS and CDR2 YFSETQ. CDR3 length equals 16 residues. V gave up 0 bases and J gave up 4 bases; unmatched junction bases: 6.

This clonotype has just a few counts. It is likely a read error: a sequence one base away is far more abundant. This chain connects TRBV11-3 to TRBJ2-7, with a weak D call TRBD1 (7 bases). Germline values: CDR1 SGHNT, CDR2 YENEEA. The CDR3 consists of 15 residues. The V end lost 5 bases, the J end lost 7 bases, and 21 bases lay between the germline ends. In DNA form, the CDR3 reads TGTGCCAGCAGCCACAGGGGAGGTGACTACAATGAGCAGTACTTC. It specifies CASSHRGGDYNEQYF.

This clonotype has a count of ten or more. The V call is TRBV1, the J call TRBJ2-4. TRBV1 is listed as a pseudogene. The CDR3 loop spans 16 amino acids. The CDR3 nucleotides read TGCGCCAGCAGCCGTGACGCCGGACTAGCAGAAAACATTCAGTACTTC. Protein product: CASSRDAGLAENIQYF.

There are many counts of this clonotype. The chain employs TRBV29-1 and TRBJ1-2; 11 bases are a match to TRBD1. J was trimmed by 7 bases and V by 6 bases; bases with no gene match: 7. Germline V gene data show CDR1 as SQVTM and CDR2 as ANQGSEA. This CDR3 contains 13 residues. In DNA, the CDR3 is TGCAGCGTATACCGGGACAGGGGGTCTGGCTACACCTTC. Its protein product is CSVYRDRGSGYTF.

This clonotype has ten or more counts. The chain is built from TRBV7-8 and TRBJ2-7, with TRBD1 identical over 9 bases. Germline values: CDR1 SGHVS, CDR2 FQNEAQ. V dropped 3 bases and J dropped 3; count of bases not matched to a gene: 3. The CDR3 loop spans 14 amino acids. The CDR3 spells CASSFPGQGYEQYF. The DNA of the CDR3 is TGTGCCAGCAGCTTCCCGGGACAGGGCTACGAGCAGTACTTC.

This clonotype was detected many times. The genes are TRBV30 and TRBJ1-2; TRBD1 matches 9 bases. The trim removed 5 bases at V and 4 bases at J, leaving 14 bases unmatched. The CDR3 extends over 16 amino acids. Germline CDR1 GTSNPN, CDR2 SVGIG (reference sequence). CDR3: CAWRAEQGARVYGYTF. CDR3 sequence (DNA): TGTGCCTGGCGGGCAGAACAGGGGGCGAGAGTCTATGGCTACACCTTC.

This clonotype appeared many times. The chain employs TRBV28 and TRBJ2-7; no reliable D call. V was shortened by 4 bases and J by 5 bases, with 18 bases between the two germline ends. There are 15 residues in the CDR3. The V gene's germline CDR1 is MDHEN and CDR2 SYDVKM. The CDR3 DNA reads as TGTGCCAGCAGTTCCAGGTATTCGTGGAAACACGAGCAGTACTTC. The encoded protein is CASSSRYSWKHEQYF.

There are many counts of this clonotype. The rearrangement uses TRBV5-1 and TRBJ2-7; 11 bases are a match to TRBD2. The CDR3 extends over 16 amino acids. V was pared by 2 bases and J by 0 bases, with 4 bases of the junction left unmatched. Germline values: CDR1 SGHRS, CDR2 YFSETQ. This CDR3 reads CASSLGTSGFSYEQYF. The CDR3 DNA follows: TGCGCCAGCAGCTTAGGGACTAGCGGATTCTCCTACGAGCAGTACTTC. Full variable domain (missing parts from reference TRBV5-1 and TRBJ2-7): KAGVTQTPRYLIKTRGQQVTLSCSPISGHRSVSWYQQTPGQGLQFLFEYFSETQRNKGNFPGRFSGRQFSNSRSEMNVSTLELGDSALYLCASSLGTSGFSYEQYFGPGTRLTVT.

Many counts were recorded for this clonotype. The DNA for the CDR3 is TGCGCCAGCAGCCAAGATCCGATCGGGATGACAGTTTACCCTACGCAGTATTTT. Protein sequence: CASSQDPIGMTVYPTQYF. The chain recombines TRBV4-3 with TRBJ2-3; TRBD1 or TRBD2 may be the D gene (5 bases each). CDR1 and CDR2 from the germline V gene are LGHNA and YSLEER. This CDR3 has 18 amino acids. Trimming cost V 0 bases and J 8 bases, with 24 bases left between them.

The table lists this clonotype with many counts. The chain recombines TRBV3-1 with TRBJ1-2; 8 bases map to TRBD1. The CDR3 totals 16 residues. Germline CDR1 is LGHDT and CDR2 is YNNKEL (reference sequence). V lost 2 bases, J lost 6 bases, and 11 bases stayed unmatched. The CDR3 sequence is CASSQPSDRGSDGYTF. CDR3 nucleotide sequence: TGTGCCAGCAGCCAACCCTCCGACAGGGGAAGTGATGGCTACACCTTC.

In its sample, this clonotype is medium-sized (0.01 to 0.1%). This chain connects TRBV10-3 to TRBJ2-7; TRBD2 aligns across 8 bases. CDR1 is ENHRY, CDR2 SYGVKD, per germline. With 6 bases clipped from V and 0 bases from J, the junction kept 4 bases outside the gene matches. This CDR3 contains 14 residues. The CDR3, as DNA: TGTGCCATCAGCCAGCGGGAGAGCTCCTACGAGCAGTACTTC. Translated: CAISQRESSYEQYF.

The chain recombines TRBV4-2 with TRBJ2-1, with D perhaps matching TRBD1 or TRBD2 (5 bases each). Germline V gives CDR1 LGHNA, CDR2 YNFKEQ. The CDR3 has 14 amino acids. The germline V and J ends were trimmed by 6 bases and 4 bases, with 13 bases remaining between them. The CDR3 reads CASRSRAGYNEQFF. The CDR3 coding sequence is TGTGCCAGCAGATCGCGGGCAGGGTACAATGAGCAGTTCTTC.

This clonotype was detected ten times or more. The genes are TRBV6-4 and TRBJ2-2, with 11 bases aligning to TRBD1. CDR3 length: 14 amino acids. From germline, CDR1 is MRHNA and CDR2 SNTAGT. Trimming took 6 bases from V and 8 from J; bases not matched to a gene: 5. The CDR3 region is CASSTDRGRGELFF. CDR3 DNA sequence: TGTGCCAGCAGCACGGACAGGGGGCGAGGGGAGCTGTTTTTT.

The sample holds many counts of this clonotype. This chain links TRBV6-5 with TRBJ2-7, with D uncertain. V was clipped by 2 bases and J by 3 bases, with 14 bases between them. CDR3 size: 15 residues. Germline V gives CDR1 MNHEY, CDR2 SVGAGI. CDR3 nucleotides: TGTGCCAGCAGTTACGTGCAGAGTGGCTTCTACGAGCAGTACTTC. This encodes CASSYVQSGFYEQYF.

This clonotype was counted many times. The chain joins TRBV6-8 to TRBJ2-1; TRBD2 matches 7 bases. J gave up 2 bases and V 8 bases, and 9 bases lay outside the gene matches. Germline-derived CDR1 and CDR2 are MNHGY and SAAAGT. CDR3 size: 15 residues. The CDR3 here is CASDPGGSPYNEQFF. DNA of the CDR3: TGTGCCAGCGACCCCGGGGGGTCCCCCTACAATGAGCAGTTCTTC.

This clonotype has a count of ten or more. The rearrangement uses TRBV6-2 or TRBV6-3 and TRBJ2-3, with 16 bases aligning to TRBD2. Per germline, CDR1 MNHEY and CDR2 SVGEGT. With 7 bases clipped from V and 2 bases from J, the junction kept 3 bases outside the gene matches. The CDR3 has 16 residues. The CDR3 DNA sequence: TGTGCCAGCACGGGACTAGCGGGAGGGATCACAGATACGCAGTATTTT. Protein product: CASTGLAGGITDTQYF.

Note on this clonotype: One base separates it from a far larger clone, so it is likely a read error. This sequence joins TRBV2 and TRBJ2-1, with D perhaps being TRBD1 or TRBD2 (5 bases each). CDR1 is SNHLY and CDR2 is FYNNEI in the germline V gene. V lost 3 bases and J lost 10, with 19 bases in between. CDR3 length equals 15 residues. For the CDR3, the DNA is TGTGCCAGCAGTGATTTTTTGGGGGAATTCCACGAGCAGTTCTTC. Its translation is CASSDFLGEFHEQFF.

There are many counts of this clonotype. The chain links TRBV6-2 or TRBV6-3 to TRBJ2-1; D assignment may be TRBD1 or TRBD2 (5 bases each). The CDR3 extends over 13 amino acids. The germline V gene encodes CDR1 MNHEY and CDR2 SVGEGT. Trimming took 4 bases from V and 12 from J, leaving 16 bases between them. In nucleotides, the CDR3 is TGTGCCAGCAGTTTGTCACGGGACGCCAGGCAGTTCTTC. Its protein is CASSLSRDARQFF.

This clonotype came up many times. The rearrangement joins TRBV5-6 to TRBJ2-7; perhaps D is TRBD1 or TRBD2 (5 bases each). V lost 0 bases, J lost 2 bases, and 9 bases lay in between. Germline CDR1 and CDR2: SGHDT and YYEEEE. This CDR3 has 14 residues. The CDR3 nucleotides read TGTGCCAGCAGCTTGGGCCAGGGACCCTACGAGCAGTACTTC. Protein sequence: CASSLGQGPYEQYF.

The table lists this clonotype with many counts. V usage is TRBV7-9 and J usage is TRBJ2-5; D not certain. V was clipped by 4 bases and J by 0 bases, with 9 bases between them. The length of the CDR3 is 14 residues. Germline V gene lookup returns CDR1 SEHNR and CDR2 FQNEAQ (reference sequence). The CDR3 DNA follows: TGTGCCAGCAGCTACCGGACCAACCAAGAGACCCAGTACTTC. It encodes CASSYRTNQETQYF.

This clonotype was counted at least ten times. CDR3 nucleotide sequence: TGCAGCGTTGAGGGGAACTCTGGGGCCAACGTCCTGACTTTC. Protein: CSVEGNSGANVLTF. The V call is TRBV29-1, the J call TRBJ2-6; D remains unclear. In germline, CDR1 is SQVTM, CDR2 ANQGSEA. CDR3 size: 14 residues. Between the trimmed V and J ends, which lost 3 bases and 0 bases, there was a span of 6 bases. The full variable domain, completed using reference TRBV29-1 and TRBJ2-6, is SAVISQKPSRDICQRGTSLTIQCQVDSQVTMMFWYRQQPGQSLTLIATANQGSEATYESGFVIDKFPISRPNLTFSTLTVSNMSPEDSSIYLCSVEGNSGANVLTFGAGSRLTVL.

As to this clonotype: A read error is the likely source, as a far larger clone sits one nucleotide away. The rearrangement joins TRBV14 to TRBJ2-7; 10 bases match TRBD2. This CDR3 has 15 amino acids. V lost 1 base and J lost 7; bases outside the gene matches: 7. Per germline, CDR1 SGHDN and CDR2 FVKESK. CDR3 nucleotides: TGTGCCAGCAGCCAAGGGACTAGCGGTTCATATGAGCAGTACTTC. Encoded protein: CASSQGTSGSYEQYF.

This clonotype was recorded at least ten times. J is TRBJ1-3 and V is TRBV6-5; unclear D gene. Per germline, CDR1 MNHEY and CDR2 SVGAGI. With 5 bases removed from V and 0 bases from J, the gap between germline ends came to 11 bases. CDR3 length: 15 amino acids. The CDR3 DNA is TGTGCCAGCAGTCCGACGAGGCCCTCTGGAAACACCATATATTTT. Its translation is CASSPTRPSGNTIYF.

This clonotype has at least ten counts. The chain couples TRBV10-2 to TRBJ2-7; a possible D gene is TRBD2 (5 bases). Trimming pared 10 bases from V and 2 bases from J, leaving 15 bases between. CDR1 is WSHSY and CDR2 is SAAADI in the germline V gene. This CDR3 is built from 13 residues. As DNA, the CDR3 is TGCGCCACCACGGGAAGAGGAGCCTACGAGCAGTACTTC. Protein sequence: CATTGRGAYEQYF.

This clonotype was observed many times. J is TRBJ2-7 and V is TRBV3-1; 10 nucleotides match TRBD1. This CDR3 is 14 amino acids long. In germline, CDR1 is LGHDT, CDR2 YNNKEL (reference sequence). V shed 5 bases, J shed 3 bases, and the junction held 4 bases outside the gene matches. CDR3 DNA: TGTGCCAGCAGCGGCCGGGACAGGGGCTACGAGCAGTACTTC. Protein product: CASSGRDRGYEQYF.

This clonotype was recorded many times. The chain is built from TRBV7-3 and TRBJ2-2; D remains ambiguous. Per the germline V gene, CDR1 is SGHTA and CDR2 is FQGTGA. The CDR3 is made up of 13 amino acids. Trimming took off 0 bases at V and 5 bases at J, with 4 bases between the two ends. The CDR3 loop is CASSLTGTGELFF. CDR3 nucleotide sequence: TGTGCCAGCAGCTTAACCGGGACCGGGGAGCTGTTTTTT.

This clonotype was seen ten or more times. The rearrangement joins TRBV28 to TRBJ1-3, with D possibly being TRBD1 (5 bases). V lost 4 bases and J lost 1, with 8 bases in between. The CDR3 covers 14 residues. Germline CDR1 and CDR2: MDHEN and SYDVKM. The CDR3 sequence is CASSSRQSGNTIYF. CDR3 in DNA: TGTGCCAGCAGTTCAAGACAGTCTGGAAACACCATATATTTT.

This clonotype was detected many times. This chain joins TRBV29-1 and TRBJ2-5; a weak D match, TRBD1 (6 bases). Germline V lookup: CDR1 SQVTM, CDR2 ANQGSEA. Trimming left V 6 bases short and J 4 bases short, with 15 bases between. The CDR3 is made up of 13 amino acids. The CDR3 DNA reads TGCAGCGTAGAGACAGGAATGCGAGAGACCCAGTACTTC. This sequence encodes CSVETGMRETQYF.